The rows below give T cell receptor beta chains drawn from one sample of a study of shared clonotypes between healthy human individuals. Profiling relied on immunoSEQ multiplex PCR, and the TCRdb table lists in-frame clones only, not all of them. The table has over 2 million clones, around 95% seen once; the top ten hold roughly 0.13%. Sequencing used naive CD4+ T cells sorted from blood. Receptor source: a man between 18 and 29 years old in good health. The CDR3 runs from the conserved cysteine through the conserved F or W. A D gene is named only where the DNA matches it firmly. Clone size, where shown, is once, few, many, or a class for clones that have expanded.

TRBV18	NA	NA	TRBJ2-7	CASSLDPYEQYF	TGTGCCAGCTCACTTGATCCGTACGAGCAGTACTTC
TRBV7-2	NA	TRBD2	TRBJ2-1	CASSPHSGPGNEQFF	TGTGCCAGCAGTCCCCATAGCGGGCCGGGTAATGAGCAGTTCTTC
TRBV5-1	NA	TRBD1	TRBJ1-1	CASSLGDRVNTEAFF	TGCGCCAGCAGCTTGGGCGACAGGGTGAACACTGAAGCTTTCTTT
TRBV29-1	NA	NA	TRBJ1-1	CSVRVGTEAFF	TGCAGCGTTCGGGTGGGCACTGAAGCTTTCTTT
TRBV4-1	NA	NA	TRBJ1-2	CASSQDQGEAYGYTF	TGCGCCAGCAGCCAAGATCAGGGCGAGGCCTATGGCTACACCTTC
TRBV2	NA	NA	TRBJ1-2	CASSEAEGLHGYTF	TGTGCCAGCAGTGAAGCAGAAGGGCTCCATGGCTACACCTTC
TRBV9	NA	NA	TRBJ2-7	CASSARDTSSYEQYF	TGTGCCAGCAGCGCCCGGGACACGAGCTCCTACGAGCAGTACTTC
TRBV7-2	NA	NA	TRBJ1-2	CASSLVETYGYTF	TGTGCCAGCAGCTTAGTAGAGACGTATGGCTACACCTTC
TRBV25-1	NA	TRBD2	TRBJ2-1	CASSVGLAGGVAGEQFF	TGTGCCAGCAGTGTTGGACTAGCGGGAGGGGTAGCTGGTGAGCAGTTCTTC
TRBV9	once	NA	TRBJ1-6	CASSVGASYNSPLHF	TGTGCCAGCAGCGTAGGGGCCAGTTATAATTCACCCCTCCACTTT